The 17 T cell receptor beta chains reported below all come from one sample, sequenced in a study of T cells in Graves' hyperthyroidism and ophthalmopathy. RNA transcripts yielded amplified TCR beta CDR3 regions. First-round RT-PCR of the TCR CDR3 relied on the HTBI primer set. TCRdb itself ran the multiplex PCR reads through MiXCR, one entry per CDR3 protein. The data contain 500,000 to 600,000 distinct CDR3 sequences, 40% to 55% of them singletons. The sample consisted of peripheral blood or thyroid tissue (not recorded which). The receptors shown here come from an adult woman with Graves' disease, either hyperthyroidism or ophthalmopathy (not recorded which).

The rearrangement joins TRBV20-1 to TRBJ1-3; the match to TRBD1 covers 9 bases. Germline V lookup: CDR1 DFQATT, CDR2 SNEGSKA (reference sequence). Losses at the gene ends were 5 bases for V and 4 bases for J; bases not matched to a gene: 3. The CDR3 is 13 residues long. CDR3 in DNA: TGCAGTGCTGAGGACAGGGGAGGAAACACCATATATTTT. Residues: CSAEDRGGNTIYF.

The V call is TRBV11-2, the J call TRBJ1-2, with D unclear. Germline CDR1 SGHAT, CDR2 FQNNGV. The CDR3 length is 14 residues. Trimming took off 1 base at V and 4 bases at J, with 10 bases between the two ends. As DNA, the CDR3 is TGTGCCAGCAGCTTAGTTGTAGCTGGCTATGGCTACACCTTC. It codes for CASSLVVAGYGYTF.

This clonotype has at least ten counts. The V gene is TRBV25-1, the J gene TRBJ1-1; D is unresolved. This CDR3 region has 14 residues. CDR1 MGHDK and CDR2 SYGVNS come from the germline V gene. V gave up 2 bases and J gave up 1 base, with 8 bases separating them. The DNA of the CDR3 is TGTGCCAGCAGTGAAGGGAGAAGGAACACTGAAGCTTTCTTT. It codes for CASSEGRRNTEAFF.

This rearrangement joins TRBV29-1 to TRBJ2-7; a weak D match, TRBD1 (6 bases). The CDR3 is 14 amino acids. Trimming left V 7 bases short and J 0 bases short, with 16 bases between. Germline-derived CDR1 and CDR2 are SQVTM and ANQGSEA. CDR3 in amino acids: CSASRDIGSYEQYF. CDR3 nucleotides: TGCAGCGCCAGCCGGGACATCGGCTCCTACGAGCAGTACTTC.

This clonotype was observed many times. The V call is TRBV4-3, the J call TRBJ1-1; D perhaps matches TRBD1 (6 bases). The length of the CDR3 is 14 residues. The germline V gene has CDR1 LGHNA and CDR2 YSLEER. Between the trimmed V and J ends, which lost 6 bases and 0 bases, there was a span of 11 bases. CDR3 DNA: TGCGCCAGCAGGATCACAGGGATGAACACTGAAGCTTTCTTT. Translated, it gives CASRITGMNTEAFF.

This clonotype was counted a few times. The CDR3 nucleotides read TGTGCCAGCACTTCATTATGGGGAGAGACCCAGTACTTC. It is translated as CASTSLWGETQYF. The rearrangement uses TRBV2 and TRBJ2-5; D gene unclear. The germline V gene encodes CDR1 SNHLY and CDR2 FYNNEI. Trimming pared 7 bases from V and 4 bases from J, leaving 13 bases between. The CDR3 totals 13 residues.

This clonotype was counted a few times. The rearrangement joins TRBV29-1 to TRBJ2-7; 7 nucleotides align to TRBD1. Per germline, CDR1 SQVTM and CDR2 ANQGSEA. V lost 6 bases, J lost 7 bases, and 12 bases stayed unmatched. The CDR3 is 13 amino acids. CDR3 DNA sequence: TGCAGCGTGGGCGCAGGGGACAGCCGAGAGCAGTACTTC. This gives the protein CSVGAGDSREQYF.

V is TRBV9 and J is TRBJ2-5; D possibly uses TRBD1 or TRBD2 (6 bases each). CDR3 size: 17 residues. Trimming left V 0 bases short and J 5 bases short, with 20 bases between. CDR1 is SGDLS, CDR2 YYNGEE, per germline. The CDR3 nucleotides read TGTGCCAGCAGCGTAGCCGACAGTCGGGGGCGCGGGGAGACCCAGTACTTC. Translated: CASSVADSRGRGETQYF.

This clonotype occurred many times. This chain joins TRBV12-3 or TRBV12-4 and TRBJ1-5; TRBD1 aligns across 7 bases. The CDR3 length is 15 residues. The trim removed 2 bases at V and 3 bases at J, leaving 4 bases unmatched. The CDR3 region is CASSLRQGVNQPQHF. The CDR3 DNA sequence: TGTGCCAGCAGTTTACGTCAGGGGGTCAATCAGCCCCAGCATTTT.

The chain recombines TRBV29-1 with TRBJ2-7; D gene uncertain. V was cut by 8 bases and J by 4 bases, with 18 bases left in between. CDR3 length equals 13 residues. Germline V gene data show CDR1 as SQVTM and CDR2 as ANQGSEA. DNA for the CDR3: TGCAGCAGTTTAGGGCCACCTGGATACGAGCAGTACTTC. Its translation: CSSLGPPGYEQYF.

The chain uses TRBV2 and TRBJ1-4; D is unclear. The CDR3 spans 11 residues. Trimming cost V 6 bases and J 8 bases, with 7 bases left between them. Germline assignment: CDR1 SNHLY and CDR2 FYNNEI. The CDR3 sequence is CASSNREKLFF. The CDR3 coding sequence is TGTGCCAGCAGCAACCGGGAAAAACTGTTTTTT.

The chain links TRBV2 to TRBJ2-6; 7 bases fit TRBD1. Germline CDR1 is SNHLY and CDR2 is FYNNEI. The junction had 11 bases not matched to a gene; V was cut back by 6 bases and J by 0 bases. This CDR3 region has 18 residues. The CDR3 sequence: CASSATGTEFSGANVLTF. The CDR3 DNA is TGTGCCAGCAGCGCCACAGGGACAGAGTTCTCTGGGGCCAACGTCCTGACTTTC.

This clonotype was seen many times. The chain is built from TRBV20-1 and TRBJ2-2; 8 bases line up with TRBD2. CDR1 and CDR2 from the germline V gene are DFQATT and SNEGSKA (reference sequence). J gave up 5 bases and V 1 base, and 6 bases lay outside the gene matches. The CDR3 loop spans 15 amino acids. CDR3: CSARASGRATGELFF. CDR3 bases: TGCAGTGCTAGAGCGAGCGGGAGAGCTACCGGGGAGCTGTTTTTT.

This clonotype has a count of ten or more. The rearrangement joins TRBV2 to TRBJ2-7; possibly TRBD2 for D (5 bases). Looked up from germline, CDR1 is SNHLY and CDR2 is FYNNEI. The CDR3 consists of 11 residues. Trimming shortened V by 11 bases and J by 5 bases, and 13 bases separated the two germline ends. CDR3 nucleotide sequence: TGTGCCGTACTTGACGGGAACGAGCAGTACTTC. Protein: CAVLDGNEQYF.

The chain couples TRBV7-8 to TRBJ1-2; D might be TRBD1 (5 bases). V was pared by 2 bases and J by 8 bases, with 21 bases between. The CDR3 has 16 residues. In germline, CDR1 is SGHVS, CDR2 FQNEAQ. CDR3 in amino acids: CASSLTVGVGRGGYTF. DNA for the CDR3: TGTGCCAGCAGCTTAACGGTAGGGGTTGGCCGAGGAGGCTACACCTTC. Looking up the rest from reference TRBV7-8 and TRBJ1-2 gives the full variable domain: GAGVSQSPRYKVAKRGQDVALRCDPISGHVSLFWYQQALGQGPEFLTYFQNEAQLDKSGLPSDRFFAERPEGSVSTLKIQRTQQEDSAVYLCASSLTVGVGRGGYTFGSGTRLTVV.

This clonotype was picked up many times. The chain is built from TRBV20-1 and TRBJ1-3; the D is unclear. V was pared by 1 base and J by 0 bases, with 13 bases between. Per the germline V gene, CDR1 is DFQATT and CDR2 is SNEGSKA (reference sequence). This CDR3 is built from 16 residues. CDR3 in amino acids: CSARATQTSSGNTIYF. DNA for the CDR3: TGCAGTGCTAGAGCGACTCAAACTTCCTCTGGAAACACCATATATTTT.

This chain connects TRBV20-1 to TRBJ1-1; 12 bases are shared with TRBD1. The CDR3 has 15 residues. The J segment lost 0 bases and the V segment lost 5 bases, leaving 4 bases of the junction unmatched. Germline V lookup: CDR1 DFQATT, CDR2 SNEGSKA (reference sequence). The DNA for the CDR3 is TGCAGTGCTCAGGGACAGGGGGCTCTGAACACTGAAGCTTTCTTT. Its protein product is CSAQGQGALNTEAFF.